This T cell receptor (beta chain) was identified in a study of naive and memory T cell subsets. Whole-study findings and limits: Over 95% of naive TCR sequences appeared only once after error correction, unlike memory subsets. Gini index rose across naive, CM, EM and EMRA in CD4 and CD8. No ground truth validated the naive and memory repertoire findings. Possibly reflecting memory cells re-expressing CD45RA, a few larger clonotypes occurred in naive repertoires, especially CD8.

The CDR3 consists of 14 residues. Germline V gene lookup returns CDR1 SGHVS and CDR2 FQNEAQ. V lost 5 bases and J 5 bases, leaving 12 bases between the germline ends. Only a few counts were recorded for this clonotype. Its target is not known. Both TRBC1 and TRBC2 were covered by a beta constant-region primer of two equimolar oligonucleotides. Ligated cDNA was amplified by four rounds of PCR with nested alpha and beta constant-region primers and SP2. A 12-nucleotide UMI and the SP2 primer were added to the cDNA 3' end by oligonucleotide ligation. Via MiXCR, TCRdb re-called the UMI-ligation and nested PCR reads, giving one row per CDR3 protein. Here the sample spans roughly 140,000 distinct CDR3 sequences, approximately 21% being singletons.

The clonotype comes from a human donor in good health. The sample was naive CD8+ T cells from blood. This chain links TRBV7-8 with TRBJ1-4; D is unresolved. DNA of the CDR3: TGTGCCAGCAGCCGAGGGTGGAGAAATGAAAAACTGTTTTTT. Translated: CASSRGWRNEKLFF.